This T cell receptor beta chain was retrieved from a study of T cells in Graves' hyperthyroidism and ophthalmopathy. Findings of the study overall: From stable hyperthyroidism, ophthalmopathy was separated by a 13 V-J model.

Regions amplified from RNA transcripts were the TCR beta CDR3 regions. TCR CDR3 regions were first amplified by RT-PCR with HTBI primers. TCRdb analysed the multiplex PCR reads with MiXCR anew, one entry per CDR3 protein. The profile covers roughly 98,000 distinct CDR3 sequences, with roughly 39% appearing a single time and roughly 10% taken by the ten largest. The trim removed 6 bases at V and 10 bases at J, leaving 5 bases unmatched. The germline V gene encodes CDR1 LGHDT and CDR2 YNNKEL (reference sequence). The CDR3 runs to 13 residues. This clonotype has at least ten counts. Antigen specificity is unknown.

This sequence was found in a woman in her thirties with Graves' hyperthyroidism. The sample taken for sequencing was peripheral blood or thyroid tissue (not recorded which). The rearrangement uses TRBV3-1 and TRBJ2-7; 14 bases align to TRBD2. The CDR3 protein is CASRYGTSGSQYF. The CDR3 DNA reads TGTGCCAGCAGATACGGGACTAGCGGGAGCCAGTACTTC.